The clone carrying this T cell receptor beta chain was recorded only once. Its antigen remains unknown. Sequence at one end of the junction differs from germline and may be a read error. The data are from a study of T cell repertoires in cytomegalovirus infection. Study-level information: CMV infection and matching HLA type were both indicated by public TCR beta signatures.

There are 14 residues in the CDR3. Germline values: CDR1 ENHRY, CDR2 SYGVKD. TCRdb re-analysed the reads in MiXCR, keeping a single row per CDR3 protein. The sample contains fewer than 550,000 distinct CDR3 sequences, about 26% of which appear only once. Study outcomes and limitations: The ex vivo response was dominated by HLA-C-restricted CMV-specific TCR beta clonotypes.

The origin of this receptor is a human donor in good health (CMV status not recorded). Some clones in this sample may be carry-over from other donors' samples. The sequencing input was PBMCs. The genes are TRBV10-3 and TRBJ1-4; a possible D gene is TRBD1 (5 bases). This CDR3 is CAVRNQGGSEKLFF. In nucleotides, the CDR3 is TGTGCCGTCAGGAATCAGGGTGGTTCTGAAAAACTGTTTTTT.